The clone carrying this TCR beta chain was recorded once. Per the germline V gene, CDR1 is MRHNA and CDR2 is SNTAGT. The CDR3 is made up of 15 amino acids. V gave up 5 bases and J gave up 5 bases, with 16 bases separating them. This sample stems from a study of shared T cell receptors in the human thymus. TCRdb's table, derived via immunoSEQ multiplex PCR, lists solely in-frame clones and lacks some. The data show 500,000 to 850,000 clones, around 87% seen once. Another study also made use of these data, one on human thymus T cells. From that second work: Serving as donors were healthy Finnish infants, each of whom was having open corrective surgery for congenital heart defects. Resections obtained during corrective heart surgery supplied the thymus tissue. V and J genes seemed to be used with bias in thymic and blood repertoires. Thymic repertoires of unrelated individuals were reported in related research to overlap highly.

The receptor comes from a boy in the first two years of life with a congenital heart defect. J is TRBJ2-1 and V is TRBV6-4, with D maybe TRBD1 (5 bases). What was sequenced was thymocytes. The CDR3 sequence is CASSILRDPNNEQFF. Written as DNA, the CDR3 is TGTGCCAGCAGTATACTCAGGGATCCAAACAATGAGCAGTTCTTC.